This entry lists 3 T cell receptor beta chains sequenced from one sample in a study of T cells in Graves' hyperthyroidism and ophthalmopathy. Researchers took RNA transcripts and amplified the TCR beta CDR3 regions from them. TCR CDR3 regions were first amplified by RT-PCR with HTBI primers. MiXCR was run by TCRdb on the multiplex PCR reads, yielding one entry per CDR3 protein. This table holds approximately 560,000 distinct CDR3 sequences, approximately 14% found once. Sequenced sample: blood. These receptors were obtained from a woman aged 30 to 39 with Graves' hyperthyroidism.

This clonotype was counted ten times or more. The CDR3 DNA is TGCAGTGCTACTTTCACCTATAATTCACCCCTCCACTTT. The encoded protein is CSATFTYNSPLHF. The chain has TRBV20-1 and TRBJ1-6; no definite D call. CDR3 length: 13 amino acids. CDR1 is DFQATT, CDR2 SNEGSKA, per germline (reference sequence). The V end lost 4 bases, the J end lost 2 bases, and 6 bases lay between the germline ends.

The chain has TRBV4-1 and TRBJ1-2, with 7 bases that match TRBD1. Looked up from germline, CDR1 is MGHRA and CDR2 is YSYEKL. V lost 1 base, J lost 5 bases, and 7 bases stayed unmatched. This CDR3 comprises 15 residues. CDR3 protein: CASSQGQGGEYGYTF. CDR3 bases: TGCGCCAGCAGCCAAGGACAGGGAGGGGAGTATGGCTACACCTTC.

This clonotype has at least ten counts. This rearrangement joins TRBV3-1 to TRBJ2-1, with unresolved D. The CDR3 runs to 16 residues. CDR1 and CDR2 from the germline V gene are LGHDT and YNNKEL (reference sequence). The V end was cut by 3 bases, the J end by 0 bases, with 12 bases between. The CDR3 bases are TGTGCCAGCAGCCAGATGCAGGCGTACTCCTACAATGAGCAGTTCTTC. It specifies CASSQMQAYSYNEQFF.